These 27 T cell receptor beta chains were all obtained from the same sample, sequenced in a study of T cells in Graves' hyperthyroidism and ophthalmopathy. It was RNA transcripts that yielded the amplified TCR beta CDR3 regions. Using the HTBI primer set, a first-round RT-PCR was run on the TCR CDR3. TCRdb passed the multiplex PCR reads through MiXCR, listing each CDR3 protein once. This table holds fewer than 350,000 distinct CDR3 sequences, 15% to 20% found once. Sequencing was carried out using blood. These receptors all stem from a woman aged 45-60 years with Graves' hyperthyroidism.

This clonotype was counted once. The V gene is TRBV9, the J gene TRBJ2-5; maybe TRBD1 (5 bases). Germline loops: CDR1 SGDLS, CDR2 YYNGEE. The CDR3 consists of 15 residues. The V end lost 0 bases, the J end lost 2 bases, and 11 bases lay between the germline ends. This CDR3 is CASSVDQGTQETQYF. The CDR3 bases are TGTGCCAGCAGCGTAGATCAGGGAACGCAAGAGACCCAGTACTTC.

This clonotype was seen a handful of times. The rearrangement uses TRBV18 and TRBJ2-7, with 10 positions matching TRBD1. The V gene's germline CDR1 is KGHSH and CDR2 LQKENI. With V trimmed by 5 bases and J by 5 bases, 6 bases remained unmatched. CDR3 size: 14 residues. The DNA for the CDR3 is TGTGCCAGCTCAGCCGGGACAGGGGTTGACGAGCAGTACTTC. Translated, it gives CASSAGTGVDEQYF.

The chain employs TRBV6-1 and TRBJ2-2, with 10 bases lining up with TRBD1. V shed 5 bases, J shed 4 bases, and the junction held 10 bases outside the gene matches. CDR3 length: 17 amino acids. Germline CDR1 and CDR2: MNHNS and SASEGT. CDR3 nucleotide sequence: TGTGCCAGCAGTAAACCTCCGGGACAGGGGTTCACCGGGGAGCTGTTTTTT. It translates to CASSKPPGQGFTGELFF.

Only a few counts were recorded for this clonotype. J is TRBJ2-3 and V is TRBV20-1; no definite D call. Germline CDR1 DFQATT, CDR2 SNEGSKA (reference sequence). The CDR3 runs 13 residues. The germline V and J ends were trimmed by 1 base and 10 bases, with 15 bases remaining between them. CDR3 loop: CSARGSPGLSQYF. The DNA for the CDR3 is TGCAGTGCTAGAGGTTCCCCCGGTTTGTCGCAGTATTTT.

The chain recombines TRBV2 with TRBJ1-5; 7 nucleotides agree with TRBD1. The CDR3 spans 14 residues. V was pared by 8 bases and J by 2 bases, with 6 bases of the junction left unmatched. Germline CDR1 and CDR2: SNHLY and FYNNEI. The CDR3 sequence: CASVDGQGNQPQHF. CDR3 sequence (DNA): TGTGCCAGCGTCGACGGACAGGGCAATCAGCCCCAGCATTTT.

The chain recombines TRBV6-1 with TRBJ1-1; a weak D match, TRBD1 (6 bases). The CDR3 is 13 residues long. V was pared by 8 bases and J by 7 bases, with 17 bases between. The germline V gene has CDR1 MNHNS and CDR2 SASEGT. Here the CDR3 reads CASSFRGHGEAFF. The CDR3, as DNA: TGTGCCAGCTCCTTCCGGGGGCACGGTGAAGCTTTCTTT.

This clonotype was seen many times. This CDR3 reads CASSLRTVNEKLFF. CDR3 coding DNA: TGTGCCAGCAGCTTAAGGACAGTAAATGAAAAACTGTTTTTT. The chain employs TRBV13 and TRBJ1-4, with a weak D call TRBD1 (6 bases). The CDR3 spans 14 residues. Germline assignment: CDR1 PRHDT and CDR2 FYEKMQ (reference sequence). Trimming pared 2 bases from V and 5 bases from J, leaving 9 bases between.

This clonotype was recorded many times. The chain joins TRBV28 to TRBJ2-7; 8 nucleotides match TRBD1. This CDR3 has 13 residues. Germline V lookup: CDR1 MDHEN, CDR2 SYDVKM. Trimming cost V 5 bases and J 1 base; bases outside gene matches: 1. The CDR3, as DNA: TGTGCCAGCAGTAGGGACAGGTCCTACGAGCAGTACTTC. It is translated as CASSRDRSYEQYF. Complete variable domain (other parts from reference TRBV28 and TRBJ2-7): DVKVTQSSRYLVKRTGEKVFLECVQDMDHENMFWYRQDPGLGLRLIYFSYDVKMKEKGDIPEGYSVSREKKERFSLILESASTNQTSMYLCASSRDRSYEQYFGPGTRLTVT.

The V gene is TRBV6-5, the J gene TRBJ2-5; TRBD1 matches at 8 bases. J lost 5 bases, V lost 1 base, and 3 bases had no gene match. The CDR3 runs to 14 residues. Germline V lookup: CDR1 MNHEY, CDR2 SVGAGI. CDR3 DNA: TGTGCCAGCAGTTACTTGGACAGGGTCGAGACCCAGTACTTC. Its protein product is CASSYLDRVETQYF.

This chain uses TRBV6-1 with TRBJ1-2; 9 positions agree with TRBD1. CDR1 MNHNS and CDR2 SASEGT come from the germline V gene. The CDR3 consists of 14 residues. With 7 bases clipped from V and 7 bases from J, the junction kept 10 bases outside the gene matches. CDR3 nucleotide sequence: TGTGCCAGCATCCCGGGACAGGGACTGTTTGGCTACACCTTC. This encodes CASIPGQGLFGYTF.

The J gene is TRBJ2-5, the V gene TRBV19, with 7 positions matching TRBD1. From germline, CDR1 is LNHDA and CDR2 SQIVND (reference sequence). This CDR3 is built from 13 residues. Unmatched junction bases numbered 6, after V lost 6 bases and J lost 5 bases. The CDR3 protein is CASRDRDWETQYF. The CDR3 DNA is TGTGCCAGTAGAGACAGGGATTGGGAGACCCAGTACTTC.

This clonotype was seen many times. The J gene is TRBJ1-1, the V gene TRBV7-8; no definite D call. The V end lost 3 bases, the J end lost 0 bases, and 8 bases lay between the germline ends. Germline values: CDR1 SGHVS, CDR2 FQNEAQ. The CDR3 contains 14 residues. The CDR3 DNA sequence: TGTGCCAGCAGCTTCGGGCCGCTGAACACTGAAGCTTTCTTT. Protein sequence: CASSFGPLNTEAFF.

The genes are TRBV18 and TRBJ2-2; D not resolved. V lost 3 bases and J 5 bases, leaving 13 bases between the germline ends. CDR1 and CDR2 (germline): KGHSH, LQKENI. This CDR3 region has 15 residues. The CDR3 is CASSPFDGITGELFF. As DNA, the CDR3 is TGTGCCAGCTCACCCTTCGACGGAATTACCGGGGAGCTGTTTTTT.

There are a few counts of this clonotype. The gene calls are TRBV20-1 and TRBJ2-7; 16 bases are a match to TRBD2. This CDR3 is 16 amino acids long. With 7 bases clipped from V and 0 bases from J, the junction kept 6 bases outside the gene matches. Germline CDR1 DFQATT, CDR2 SNEGSKA (reference sequence). The CDR3 nucleotides read TGCAGTGTTACGGGACTAGCGGGAGGGCCCTCCTACGAGCAGTACTTC. Its translation: CSVTGLAGGPSYEQYF.

To note about this clonotype: This CDR3 fails to terminate in the conserved phenylalanine or tryptophan, so it likely reflects a read error. V gene TRBV11-1 combines with J gene TRBJ2-5; 7 positions match TRBD2. The CDR3 has 16 amino acids. Germline trimming cut 4 bases from V and 2 bases from J; bases unmatched to any gene: 10. CDR1 and CDR2 from the germline V gene are SGHAT and FQDESV (reference sequence). CDR3 region: CASSSDAPSGQETQYL. Here the CDR3 DNA reads TGTGCCAGCAGCTCAGACGCGCCTAGCGGTCAAGAGACCCAGTACCTC.

This clonotype has just a few counts. The chain employs TRBV6-2 or TRBV6-3 and TRBJ1-1; weak D call: TRBD1 (6 bases). Trimming took 0 bases from V and 5 from J, leaving 7 bases between them. Germline-derived CDR1 and CDR2 are MNHEY and SVGEGT. CDR3 length equals 13 residues. CDR3 DNA: TGTGCCAGCAGTTACTCAGGGACAACTGAAGCTTTCTTT. It yields the protein CASSYSGTTEAFF.

This clonotype was observed a handful of times. The gene calls are TRBV7-2 and TRBJ2-5, with D tentatively TRBD1 (6 bases). Per the germline V gene, CDR1 is SGHTA and CDR2 is FQGNSA. V lost 2 bases, J lost 5 bases, and 9 bases lay in between. The CDR3 covers 13 residues. The DNA for the CDR3 is TGTGCCAGCAGCTTACTGGGGGCCGAGACCCAGTACTTC. This translates into CASSLLGAETQYF.

Many counts were recorded for this clonotype. An end of the junction differs from the germline gene, which may be a read error. J is TRBJ1-3 and V is TRBV5-1, with D possibly being TRBD1 (6 bases). This CDR3 spans 14 amino acids. Germline lookup yields CDR1 SGHRS and CDR2 YFSETQ. This CDR3 reads CASSQDSSGNTIYF. The CDR3, as DNA: TGTGCCAGCTCGCAGGACAGCTCTGGAAACACCATATATTTT.

This clonotype was found many times. The genes are TRBV4-1 and TRBJ1-1; TRBD1 might be the D (5 bases). V lost 1 base, J lost 4 bases, and 16 bases lay in between. The CDR3 contains 16 residues. Germline loops: CDR1 MGHRA, CDR2 YSYEKL. The CDR3 loop reads CASSQVAGSESTEAFF. For the CDR3, the DNA is TGCGCCAGCAGCCAAGTGGCAGGGAGTGAGAGCACTGAAGCTTTCTTT.

This clonotype was seen only a few times. The chain is built from TRBV10-3 and TRBJ2-1; 11 nucleotides align to TRBD2. J was trimmed by 5 bases and V by 0 bases; bases with no gene match: 9. Germline values: CDR1 ENHRY, CDR2 SYGVKD. CDR3 size: 18 residues. CDR3 region: CAISESVASGRNDNEQFF. As DNA, the CDR3 is TGTGCCATCAGTGAGTCGGTCGCTAGCGGGAGGAATGACAATGAGCAGTTCTTC.

This clonotype was seen at least ten times. The chain uses TRBV12-3 or TRBV12-4 and TRBJ2-1; possibly TRBD1 for D (5 bases). Between the trimmed V and J ends, which lost 7 bases and 8 bases, there was a span of 15 bases. The CDR3 contains 13 residues. CDR3 loop: CASTQPQGYEQFF. CDR3 in DNA: TGTGCCAGCACACAACCCCAGGGCTATGAGCAGTTCTTC.

This clonotype was detected only a few times. The chain has TRBV27 and TRBJ1-6; a weak D match, TRBD1 (6 bases). Trimming took off 4 bases at V and 7 bases at J, with 14 bases between the two ends. The CDR3 has 15 amino acids. Per germline, CDR1 MNHEY and CDR2 SMNVEV (reference sequence). As DNA, the CDR3 is TGTGCCAGCAGTTCCTTGGGGGGCGGCAATTCACCCCTCCACTTT. Translating it yields CASSSLGGGNSPLHF.

There are many counts of this clonotype. The J gene is TRBJ2-7, the V gene TRBV7-9, with 7 positions matching TRBD1. From germline, CDR1 is SEHNR and CDR2 FQNEAQ (reference sequence). The CDR3 loop spans 11 amino acids. V trimming: 4 bases; J trimming: 7 bases; junction bases outside the gene matches: 1. This CDR3 is CASSSGQEQYF. The CDR3 DNA is TGTGCCAGCAGCTCGGGACAGGAGCAGTACTTC.

V is TRBV20-1 and J is TRBJ1-6; no clear D gene. V dropped 5 bases and J dropped 8 bases, with 16 bases sitting between them. The CDR3 sequence is 14 residues long. Germline CDR1 and CDR2: DFQATT and SNEGSKA (reference sequence). The DNA of the CDR3 is TGCAGTGCTCCCAGGACCTACGGGCATTCACCCCTCCACTTT. Residues: CSAPRTYGHSPLHF.

The table lists this clonotype with a few counts. The chain has TRBV7-2 and TRBJ2-1, with 8 positions matching TRBD2. This CDR3 is built from 15 residues. The germline CDR1 and CDR2 sequences are SGHTA and FQGNSA. The ends lost 4 bases at V and 14 bases at J; junction bases unmatched: 16. CDR3 protein: CASSSLGGGGPPEFF. The CDR3 nucleotides read TGTGCCAGCAGCTCCTTGGGGGGCGGGGGGCCCCCGGAGTTCTTC.

The CDR3 protein is CASSWRESTNEKLFF. The DNA of the CDR3 is TGTGCCAGCAGCTGGAGAGAATCAACTAATGAAAAACTGTTTTTT. The chain combines TRBV7-9 with TRBJ1-4; no firm D call. Germline CDR1 is SEHNR and CDR2 is FQNEAQ (reference sequence). This CDR3 comprises 15 residues. V was pared by 4 bases and J by 0 bases, with 9 bases between. Together with reference TRBV7-9 and TRBJ1-4, the CDR3 gives the full variable domain: DTGVSQNPRHKITKRGQNVTFRCDPISEHNRLYWYRQTLGQGPEFLTYFQNEAQLEKSRLLSDRFSAERPKGSFSTLEIQRTEQGDSAMYLCASSWRESTNEKLFFGSGTQLSVL.

Only a few counts were recorded for this clonotype. The rearrangement uses TRBV24-1 and TRBJ2-5, with D possibly being TRBD1 (6 bases). V was trimmed by 2 bases and J by 9 bases, leaving 18 bases between them. The germline V gene has CDR1 KGHDR and CDR2 SFDVKD. The CDR3 has 15 residues. The CDR3 region has the DNA TGTGCCACCAGTGATTGGTCAGGGGAGAAATGGGCCCAGTACTTC. This gives the protein CATSDWSGEKWAQYF.